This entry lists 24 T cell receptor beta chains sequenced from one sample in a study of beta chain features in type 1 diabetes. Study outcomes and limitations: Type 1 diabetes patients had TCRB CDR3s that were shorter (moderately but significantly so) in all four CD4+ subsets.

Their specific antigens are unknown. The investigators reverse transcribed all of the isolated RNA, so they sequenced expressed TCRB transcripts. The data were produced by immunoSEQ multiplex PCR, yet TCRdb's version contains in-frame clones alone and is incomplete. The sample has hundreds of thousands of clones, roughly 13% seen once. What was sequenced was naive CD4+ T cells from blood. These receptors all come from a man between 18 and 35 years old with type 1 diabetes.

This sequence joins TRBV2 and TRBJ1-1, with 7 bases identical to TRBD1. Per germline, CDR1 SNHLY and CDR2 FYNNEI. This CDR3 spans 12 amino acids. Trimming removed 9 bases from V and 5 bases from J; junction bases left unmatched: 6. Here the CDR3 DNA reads TGTGCCAGATCAGGGGGGAGGACTGAAGCTTTCTTT. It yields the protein CARSGGRTEAFF.

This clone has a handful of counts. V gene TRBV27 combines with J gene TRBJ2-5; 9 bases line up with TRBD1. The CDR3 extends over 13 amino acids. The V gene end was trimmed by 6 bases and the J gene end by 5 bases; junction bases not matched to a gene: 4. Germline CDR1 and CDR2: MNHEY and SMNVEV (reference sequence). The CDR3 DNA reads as TGTGCCAGCAGGGGACAGGGTCCTGAGACCCAGTACTTC. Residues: CASRGQGPETQYF.

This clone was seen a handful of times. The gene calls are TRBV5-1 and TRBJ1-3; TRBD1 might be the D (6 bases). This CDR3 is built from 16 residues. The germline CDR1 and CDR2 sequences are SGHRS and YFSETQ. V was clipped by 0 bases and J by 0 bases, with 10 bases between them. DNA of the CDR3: TGCGCCAGCAGCTTGGCAGGGGCGAGCTCTGGAAACACCATATATTTT. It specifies CASSLAGASSGNTIYF.

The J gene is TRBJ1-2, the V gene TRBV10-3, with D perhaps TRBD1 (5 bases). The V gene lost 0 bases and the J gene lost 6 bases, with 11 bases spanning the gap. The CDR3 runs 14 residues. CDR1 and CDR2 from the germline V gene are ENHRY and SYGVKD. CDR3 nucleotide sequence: TGTGCCATCAGTGAGTCCGGGGGAGGTAATGGCTACACCTTC. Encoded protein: CAISESGGGNGYTF.

Here the CDR3 reads CASSPQGLVLFF. CDR3 DNA sequence: TGTGCCAGCTCCCCCCAGGGGTTGGTACTGTTTTTT. The chain carries TRBV6-5 and TRBJ1-4; possibly TRBD1 for D (6 bases). CDR3 size: 12 residues. V was cut by 8 bases and J by 13 bases, with 17 bases left in between. Germline V gene data show CDR1 as MNHEY and CDR2 as SVGAGI.

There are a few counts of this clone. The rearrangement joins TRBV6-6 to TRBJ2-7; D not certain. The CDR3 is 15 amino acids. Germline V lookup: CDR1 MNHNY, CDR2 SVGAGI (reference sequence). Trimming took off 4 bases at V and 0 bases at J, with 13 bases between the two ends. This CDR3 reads CASSWSRSGSYEQYF. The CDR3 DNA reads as TGTGCCAGCAGTTGGTCCCGTTCAGGCTCCTACGAGCAGTACTTC.

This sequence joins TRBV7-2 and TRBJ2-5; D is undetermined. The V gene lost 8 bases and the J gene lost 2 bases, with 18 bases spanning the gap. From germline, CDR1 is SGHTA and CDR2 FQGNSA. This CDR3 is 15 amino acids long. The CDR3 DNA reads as TGTGCCAGCCGGCAATGGAGTTCCCCACAAGAGACCCAGTACTTC. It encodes CASRQWSSPQETQYF. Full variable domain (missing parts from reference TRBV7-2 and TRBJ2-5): GAGVSQSPSNKVTEKGKDVELRCDPISGHTALYWYRQSLGQGLEFLIYFQGNSAPDKSGLPSDRFSAERTGGSVSTLTIQRTQQEDSAVYLCASRQWSSPQETQYFGPGTRLLVL.

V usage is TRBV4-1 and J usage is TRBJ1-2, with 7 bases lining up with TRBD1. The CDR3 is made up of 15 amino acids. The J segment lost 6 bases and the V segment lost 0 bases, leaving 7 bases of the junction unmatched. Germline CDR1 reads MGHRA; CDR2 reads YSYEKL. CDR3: CASSQENRGWNGYTF. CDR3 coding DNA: TGCGCCAGCAGCCAAGAGAACAGGGGATGGAATGGCTACACCTTC.

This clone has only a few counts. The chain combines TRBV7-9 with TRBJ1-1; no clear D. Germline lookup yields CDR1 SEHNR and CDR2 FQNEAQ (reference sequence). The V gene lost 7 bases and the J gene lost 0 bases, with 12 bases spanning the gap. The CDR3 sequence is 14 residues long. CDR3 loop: CASTLLSLNTEAFF. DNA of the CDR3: TGTGCCAGCACCCTTCTATCTCTGAACACTGAAGCTTTCTTT.

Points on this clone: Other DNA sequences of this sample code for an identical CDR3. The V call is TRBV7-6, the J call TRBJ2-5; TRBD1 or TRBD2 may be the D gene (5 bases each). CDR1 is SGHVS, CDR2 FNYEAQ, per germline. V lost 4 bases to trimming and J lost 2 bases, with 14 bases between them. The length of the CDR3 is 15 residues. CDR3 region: CASSYQHGGQETQYF. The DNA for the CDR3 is TGTGCCAGCAGCTACCAGCATGGGGGTCAAGAGACCCAGTACTTC.

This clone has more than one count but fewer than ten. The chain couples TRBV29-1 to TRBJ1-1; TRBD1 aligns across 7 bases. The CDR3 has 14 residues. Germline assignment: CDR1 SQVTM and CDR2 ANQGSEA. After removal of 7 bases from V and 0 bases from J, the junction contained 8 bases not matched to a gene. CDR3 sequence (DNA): TGCAGCGCCGCCCCCGGGACAGTGAACACTGAAGCTTTCTTT. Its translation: CSAAPGTVNTEAFF.

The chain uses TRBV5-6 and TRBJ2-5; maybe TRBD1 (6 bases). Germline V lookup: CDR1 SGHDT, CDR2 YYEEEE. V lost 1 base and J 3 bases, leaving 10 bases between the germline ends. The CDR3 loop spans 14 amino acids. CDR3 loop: CASSLWTEKETQYF. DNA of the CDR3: TGTGCCAGCAGCTTGTGGACAGAGAAAGAGACCCAGTACTTC.

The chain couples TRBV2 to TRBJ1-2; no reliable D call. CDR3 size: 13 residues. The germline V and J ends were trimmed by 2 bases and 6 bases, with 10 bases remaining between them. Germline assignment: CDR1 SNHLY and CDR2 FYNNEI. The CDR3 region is CASSEQAGDGYTF. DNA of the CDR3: TGTGCCAGCAGTGAACAGGCAGGAGATGGCTACACCTTC.

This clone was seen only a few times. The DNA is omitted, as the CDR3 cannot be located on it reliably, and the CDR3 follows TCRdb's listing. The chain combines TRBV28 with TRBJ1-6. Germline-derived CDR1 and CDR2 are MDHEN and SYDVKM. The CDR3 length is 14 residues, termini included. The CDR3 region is CASILGSDNSPLHF.

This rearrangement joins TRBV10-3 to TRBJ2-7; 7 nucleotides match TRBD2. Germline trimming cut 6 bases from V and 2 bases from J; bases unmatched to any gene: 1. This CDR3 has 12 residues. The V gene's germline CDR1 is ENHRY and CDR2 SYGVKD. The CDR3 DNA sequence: TGTGCCATCAGCAGCGGGGCCTACGAGCAGTACTTC. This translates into CAISSGAYEQYF.

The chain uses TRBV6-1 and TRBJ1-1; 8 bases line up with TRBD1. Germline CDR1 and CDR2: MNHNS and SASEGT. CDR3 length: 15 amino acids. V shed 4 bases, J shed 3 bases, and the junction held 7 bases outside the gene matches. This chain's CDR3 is CASSARQGIDTEAFF. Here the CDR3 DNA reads TGTGCCAGCAGTGCGAGACAGGGGATTGACACTGAAGCTTTCTTT.

CDR3 coding DNA: TGTGCCAGCAGCTCCGGGACAGGTTCTGTCGTGAATTCACCCCTCCACTTT. This encodes CASSSGTGSVVNSPLHF. The gene calls are TRBV7-9 and TRBJ1-6; 8 nucleotides align to TRBD1. This CDR3 spans 17 amino acids. V dropped 4 bases and J dropped 7; count of bases not matched to a gene: 12. The germline V gene has CDR1 SEHNR and CDR2 FQNEAQ (reference sequence).

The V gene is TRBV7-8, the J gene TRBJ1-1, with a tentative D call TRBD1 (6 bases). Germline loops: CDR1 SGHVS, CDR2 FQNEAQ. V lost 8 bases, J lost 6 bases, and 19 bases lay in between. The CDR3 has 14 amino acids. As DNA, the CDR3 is TGTGCCAGCGTGCCCCGGGGGGGGGCCGCTGAAGCTTTCTTT. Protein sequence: CASVPRGGAAEAFF.

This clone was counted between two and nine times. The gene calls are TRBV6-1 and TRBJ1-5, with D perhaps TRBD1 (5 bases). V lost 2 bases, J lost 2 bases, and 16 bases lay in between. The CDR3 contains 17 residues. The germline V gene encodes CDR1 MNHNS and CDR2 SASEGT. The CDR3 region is CASSESLSDSGNQPQHF. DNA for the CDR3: TGTGCCAGCAGTGAATCCCTGTCAGACAGTGGCAATCAGCCCCAGCATTTT.

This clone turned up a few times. DNA of the CDR3: TGTGCCAGTACTACGGACAGTATCCTAGGGGAGCAGTTCTTC. Translating gives CASTTDSILGEQFF. J is TRBJ2-1 and V is TRBV19; a possible D gene is TRBD1 (6 bases). The ends were cut back, 7 bases at V and 10 bases at J, with 20 bases in the middle. The CDR3 has 14 amino acids. Per the germline V gene, CDR1 is LNHDA and CDR2 is SQIVND (reference sequence). Together with reference TRBV19 and TRBJ2-1, the CDR3 gives the full variable domain: DGGITQSPKYLFRKEGQNVTLSCEQNLNHDAMYWYRQDPGQGLRLIYYSQIVNDFQKGDIAEGYSVSREKKESFPLTVTSAQKNPTAFYLCASTTDSILGEQFFGPGTRLTVL.

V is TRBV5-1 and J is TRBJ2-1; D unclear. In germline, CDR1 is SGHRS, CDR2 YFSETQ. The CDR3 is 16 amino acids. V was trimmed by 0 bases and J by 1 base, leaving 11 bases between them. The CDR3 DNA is TGCGCCAGCAGCTTGGTTAGATTTTCATCCTACAATGAGCAGTTCTTC. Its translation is CASSLVRFSSYNEQFF.

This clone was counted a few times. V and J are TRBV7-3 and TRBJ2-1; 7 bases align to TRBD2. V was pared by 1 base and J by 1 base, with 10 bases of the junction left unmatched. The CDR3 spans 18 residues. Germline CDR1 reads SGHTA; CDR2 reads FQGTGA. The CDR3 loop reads CASSLIPGGSSSYNEQFF. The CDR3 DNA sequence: TGTGCCAGCAGCTTAATCCCGGGAGGTTCTTCTTCCTACAATGAGCAGTTCTTC.

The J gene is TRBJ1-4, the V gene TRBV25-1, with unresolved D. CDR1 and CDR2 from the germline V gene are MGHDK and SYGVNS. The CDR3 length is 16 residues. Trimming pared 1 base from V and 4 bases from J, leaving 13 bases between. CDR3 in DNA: TGTGCCAGCAGTGAATTCCCAGAACGGGGTAATGAAAAACTGTTTTTT. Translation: CASSEFPERGNEKLFF.

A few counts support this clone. This CDR3 reads CASSVSGQGWPGELFF. In DNA, the CDR3 is TGTGCCAGCAGCGTATCGGGACAGGGATGGCCCGGGGAGCTGTTTTTT. The rearrangement uses TRBV9 and TRBJ2-2, with 9 bases identical to TRBD1. From germline, CDR1 is SGDLS and CDR2 YYNGEE. CDR3 length equals 16 residues. V lost 1 base to trimming and J lost 6 bases; unmatched junction nucleotides: 7.